This T cell receptor (beta chain) was identified in a study of CD8+CD57+ T cells in acquired aplastic anemia. On the study more broadly: Roughly 3 ug was the average amount of DNA from sorted CD4+ and CD8+ cells.

The study's findings and limits: Patients did not significantly differ from controls in CD8+ Simpson's diversity. Almost 30 shared CD8+ CDR3s appeared highly expressed within patients' immunodominant clones.

The ends lost 4 bases at V and 0 bases at J; junction bases unmatched: 9. The germline V gene has CDR1 SGHAT and CDR2 FQDESV (reference sequence). The CDR3 sequence is 17 residues long. As regards this clonotype: Its antigen is undetermined. One base away lies a much larger clone, so this may be a sequencing read error.

TCR beta VDJ and CDR3 profiling used genomic DNA as template. TCRdb processed the reads anew with MiXCR; each CDR3 protein has one entry. The sample includes under 150,000 distinct CDR3 sequences, 40% to 45% of them seen just once. The chain recombines TRBV11-1 with TRBJ2-5; 9 nucleotides align to TRBD2. The receptor comes from a human donor in good health, serving as a control. The sequenced sample consisted of sorted CD4+, CD8+, or CD8+CD57+ T cells (not recorded which) from PBMCs. The CDR3 spells CASSSRTSVKYQETQYF. The CDR3 nucleotides read TGTGCCAGCAGCTCCCGGACTAGCGTGAAGTACCAAGAGACCCAGTACTTC.